Below, 5 T cell receptor beta chains from the same sample are listed, as sequenced in a study of blood T cells in healthy people across ages. A sample-barcoded 5' primer and a J-beta primer mix were used in a second PCR of roughly 7 to 11 cycles. MiXCR was run by TCRdb on the 5' RACE reads, yielding one entry per CDR3 protein. Of 1.5 million to 2 million distinct CDR3 sequences in the sample, around 36% were seen once. Sample: blood. The source is a woman aged 25 to 39 in good health.

This clonotype occurred a few times. The CDR3 protein is CASSYSGVSTLDEQYF. CDR3 coding DNA: TGTGCCAGCAGTTACTCCGGGGTTTCGACTCTCGACGAGCAGTACTTC. This sequence joins TRBV6-2 or TRBV6-3 and TRBJ2-7; D may be TRBD2 (5 bases). The CDR3 has 16 residues. V dropped 0 bases and J dropped 5 bases, with 17 bases sitting between them. Looked up from germline, CDR1 is MNHEY and CDR2 is SVGEGT.

The gene calls are TRBV7-9 and TRBJ2-7; unclear D gene. The CDR3 totals 13 residues. Looked up from germline, CDR1 is SEHNR and CDR2 is FQNEAQ (reference sequence). The V and J ends lost 1 base and 3 bases respectively, with 7 bases between them. The CDR3 DNA sequence: TGTGCCAGCAGCTTAGAGCACAACTACGAGCAGTACTTC. Its protein is CASSLEHNYEQYF.

This clonotype was recorded a few times. The J gene is TRBJ1-5, the V gene TRBV6-6, with a tentative D call TRBD1 (5 bases). Trimming took 2 bases from V and 2 from J, leaving 10 bases between them. This CDR3 region has 15 residues. In germline, CDR1 is MNHNY, CDR2 SVGAGI (reference sequence). CDR3 protein: CASSYGDVGNQPQHF. The CDR3 bases are TGTGCCAGCAGTTACGGGGACGTAGGCAATCAGCCCCAGCATTTT.

This clonotype occurred a few times. This sequence joins TRBV6-1 and TRBJ2-7; perhaps D is TRBD1 or TRBD2 (6 bases each). The better agreement between TRBJ2-5 and the DNA end casts doubt on the J call. The CDR3 has 13 amino acids. The germline V gene encodes CDR1 MNHNS and CDR2 SASEGT. CDR3 in amino acids: CASSNGGWETQYF. The DNA for the CDR3 is TGTGCCAGCAGTAACGGGGGCTGGGAGACCCAGTACTTC.

This clonotype was recorded at least ten times. This chain uses TRBV4-1 with TRBJ2-7; tentative D call: TRBD1 (5 bases). The CDR3 length is 15 residues. The germline gives CDR1 MGHRA, CDR2 YSYEKL. Trimming took off 1 base at V and 0 bases at J, with 10 bases between the two ends. The CDR3: CASSQGGLSSYEQYF. The DNA for the CDR3 is TGCGCCAGCAGCCAAGGGGGCCTTAGCTCCTACGAGCAGTACTTC.